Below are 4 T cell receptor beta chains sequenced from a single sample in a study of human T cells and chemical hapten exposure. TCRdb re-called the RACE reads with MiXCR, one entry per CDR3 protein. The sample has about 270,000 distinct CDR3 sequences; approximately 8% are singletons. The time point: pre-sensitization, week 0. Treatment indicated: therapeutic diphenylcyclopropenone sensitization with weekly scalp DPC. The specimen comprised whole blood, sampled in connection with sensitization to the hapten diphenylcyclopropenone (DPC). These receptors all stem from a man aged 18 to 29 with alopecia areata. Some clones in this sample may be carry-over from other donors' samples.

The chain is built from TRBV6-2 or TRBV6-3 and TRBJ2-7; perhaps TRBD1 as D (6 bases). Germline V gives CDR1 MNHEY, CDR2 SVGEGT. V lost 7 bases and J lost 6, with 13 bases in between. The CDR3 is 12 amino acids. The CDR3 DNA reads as TGTGCCAGCATGCCAGGGGCAGGCGAGCAGTACTTC. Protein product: CASMPGAGEQYF.

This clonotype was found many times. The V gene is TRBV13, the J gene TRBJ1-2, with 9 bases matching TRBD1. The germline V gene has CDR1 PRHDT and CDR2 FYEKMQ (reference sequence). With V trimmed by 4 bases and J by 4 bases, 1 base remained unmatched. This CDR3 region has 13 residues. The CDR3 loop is CASSWDRAYGYTF. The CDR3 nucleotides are TGTGCCAGCAGCTGGGACAGGGCCTATGGCTACACCTTC. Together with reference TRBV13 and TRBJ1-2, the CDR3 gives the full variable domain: AAGVIQSPRHLIKEKRETATLKCYPIPRHDTVYWYQQGPGQDPQFLISFYEKMQSDKGSIPDRFSAQQFSDYHSELNMSSLELGDSALYFCASSWDRAYGYTFGSGTRLTVV.

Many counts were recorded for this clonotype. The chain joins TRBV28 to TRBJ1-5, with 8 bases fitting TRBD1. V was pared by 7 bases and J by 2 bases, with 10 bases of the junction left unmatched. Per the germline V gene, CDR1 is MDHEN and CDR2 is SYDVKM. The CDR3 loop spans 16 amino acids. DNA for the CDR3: TGTGCCAGCAATGTGGGGACAGGCAACGGCAATCAGCCCCAGCATTTT. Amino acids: CASNVGTGNGNQPQHF.

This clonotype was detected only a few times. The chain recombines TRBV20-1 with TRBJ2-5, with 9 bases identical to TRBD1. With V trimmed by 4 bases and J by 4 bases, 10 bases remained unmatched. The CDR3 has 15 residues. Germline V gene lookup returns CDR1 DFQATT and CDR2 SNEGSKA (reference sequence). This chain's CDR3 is CSAIGGDRARETQYF. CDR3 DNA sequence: TGCAGTGCTATAGGGGGGGACAGGGCGAGAGAGACCCAGTACTTC.